These 30 T cell receptor beta chains originate from one sample sequenced in a study of T cells in Graves' hyperthyroidism and ophthalmopathy. What was amplified from RNA transcripts were TCR beta CDR3 regions. When the TCR CDR3 underwent first-round RT-PCR, the HTBI primer set was used. From the multiplex PCR reads, TCRdb called clonotypes with MiXCR, one entry per CDR3 protein. The sample includes 550,000 to 800,000 distinct CDR3 sequences, 15% to 20% of them seen just once. The sequencing sample was made of blood. The receptors originated from a man between 50 and 59 years old with Graves' hyperthyroidism.

V gene TRBV10-3 combines with J gene TRBJ1-2; 8 nucleotides line up with TRBD1. This CDR3 is 14 amino acids long. With V trimmed by 6 bases and J by 3 bases, 6 bases remained unmatched. CDR1 ENHRY and CDR2 SYGVKD come from the germline V gene. The CDR3 spells CAIRVQGADYGYTF. CDR3 bases: TGTGCCATCAGAGTCCAGGGGGCTGACTATGGCTACACCTTC.

The V gene is TRBV6-2 or TRBV6-3, the J gene TRBJ2-1, with 8 nucleotides matching TRBD2. V was pared by 5 bases and J by 5 bases, with 5 bases of the junction left unmatched. Germline V gene sequence: CDR1 MNHEY, CDR2 SVGEGT. This CDR3 region has 14 residues. The chain's CDR3 is CASSPTSVNNEQFF. The DNA of the CDR3 is TGTGCCAGCAGTCCGACTAGCGTCAACAATGAGCAGTTCTTC.

This clonotype came up a few times. The chain couples TRBV7-9 to TRBJ2-7, with D possibly matching TRBD1 (6 bases). Trimming removed 5 bases at V and 0 bases at J, with 14 bases between. Germline-derived CDR1 and CDR2 are SEHNR and FQNEAQ (reference sequence). There are 15 residues in the CDR3. CDR3 residues: CASSDRTMSSYEQYF. DNA for the CDR3: TGTGCCAGCAGCGACAGGACCATGAGCTCCTACGAGCAGTACTTC. The full variable domain, completed using reference TRBV7-9 and TRBJ2-7, is DTGVSQNPRHKITKRGQNVTFRCDPISEHNRLYWYRQTLGQGPEFLTYFQNEAQLEKSRLLSDRFSAERPKGSFSTLEIQRTEQGDSAMYLCASSDRTMSSYEQYFGPGTRLTVT.

This clonotype appeared a few times. Written as DNA, the CDR3 is TGTGCCAGCAGCGTAGAAGGGTACGAGAACATTCAGTACTTC. Protein sequence: CASSVEGYENIQYF. J is TRBJ2-4 and V is TRBV9; D is undetermined. The ends were cut back, 0 bases at V and 7 bases at J, with 11 bases in the middle. From germline, CDR1 is SGDLS and CDR2 YYNGEE. The CDR3 contains 14 residues. The variable domain in full, completed from reference TRBV9 and TRBJ2-4, reads DSGVTQTPKHLITATGQRVTLRCSPRSGDLSVYWYQQSLDQGLQFLIQYYNGEERAKGNILERFSAQQFPDLHSELNLSSLELGDSALYFCASSVEGYENIQYFGAGTRLSVL.

The rearrangement links TRBV4-3 to TRBJ2-5, with 7 bases fitting TRBD2. This CDR3 contains 15 residues. Germline V gene data show CDR1 as LGHNA and CDR2 as YSLEER. Trimming took 4 bases from V and 7 from J; bases not matched to a gene: 12. The CDR3 spells CASSPDGTPGGTQYF. CDR3 DNA: TGCGCCAGCAGCCCCGACGGGACCCCGGGAGGGACCCAGTACTTC.

This clonotype was counted only a few times. This rearrangement joins TRBV20-1 to TRBJ2-7; no reliable D call. This CDR3 region has 13 residues. V lost 4 bases to trimming and J lost 1 base, with 11 bases between them. Looked up from germline, CDR1 is DFQATT and CDR2 is SNEGSKA (reference sequence). The CDR3 reads CSAIGLESYEQYF. The CDR3 DNA follows: TGCAGTGCTATAGGATTAGAGTCCTACGAGCAGTACTTC.

This clonotype was picked up many times. The V gene is TRBV28, the J gene TRBJ2-7; D gene unclear. From germline, CDR1 is MDHEN and CDR2 SYDVKM. The V end was cut by 3 bases, the J end by 0 bases, with 6 bases between. CDR3 length equals 13 residues. CDR3 bases: TGTGCCAGCAGTTTGCGGTTCTCCTACGAGCAGTACTTC. Translating gives CASSLRFSYEQYF.

This clonotype was found a few times. The V call is TRBV2, the J call TRBJ2-2; D gene uncertain. This CDR3 has 13 amino acids. The V gene lost 4 bases and the J gene lost 5 bases, with 8 bases spanning the gap. CDR1 SNHLY and CDR2 FYNNEI come from the germline V gene. The CDR3 region has the DNA TGTGCCAGCAGTGTGATCCGTACCGGGGAGCTGTTTTTT. Residues: CASSVIRTGELFF.

This chain uses TRBV27 with TRBJ2-5, with 9 bases that match TRBD1. Germline CDR1 reads MNHEY; CDR2 reads SMNVEV (reference sequence). The CDR3 loop spans 18 amino acids. V lost 8 bases to trimming and J lost 4 bases; unmatched junction nucleotides: 20. The DNA of the CDR3 is TGTGCCAGCTCACCTCGCACCCCCGGGACAGGGTCACTAGAGACCCAGTACTTC. Residues: CASSPRTPGTGSLETQYF.

This clonotype was seen only a few times. J is TRBJ1-1 and V is TRBV7-9, with D unresolved. CDR1 is SEHNR, CDR2 FQNEAQ, per germline (reference sequence). The CDR3 has 10 amino acids. Trimming removed 5 bases at V and 7 bases at J, with 5 bases between. The CDR3 region has the DNA TGTGCCAGCAGCGGACTTGAAGCTTTCTTT. Translating gives CASSGLEAFF.

This clonotype was seen more than once but under ten times. The gene calls are TRBV19 and TRBJ2-6, with D unclear. The CDR3 is made up of 17 amino acids. Germline V gives CDR1 LNHDA, CDR2 SQIVND (reference sequence). The germline V and J ends were trimmed by 0 bases and 4 bases, with 13 bases remaining between them. The CDR3 nucleotides read TGTGCCAGTAGTATAGAAAAGGGAAAGAGAGGGGCCAACGTCCTGACTTTC. Translation: CASSIEKGKRGANVLTF.

The table lists this clonotype with a few counts. J is TRBJ1-2 and V is TRBV5-1, with 8 bases identical to TRBD1. The germline gives CDR1 SGHRS, CDR2 YFSETQ. This CDR3 has 15 residues. V was clipped by 4 bases and J by 4 bases; unmatched bases: 9. CDR3: CASSLGQGQSYGYTF. In nucleotides, the CDR3 is TGCGCCAGCAGCCTCGGACAGGGACAATCCTATGGCTACACCTTC.

A note on this clonotype: A much larger clone lies a single base off, so this may be a read error. This chain links TRBV11-1 with TRBJ2-7; maybe TRBD1 (6 bases). The CDR3 contains 15 residues. Germline V gene sequence: CDR1 SGHAT, CDR2 FQDESV (reference sequence). DNA for the CDR3: TGTGCCGGCAGTAAAGGCAGGGGATACTCCTACGAGCAGTACTTC. This codes for CAGSKGRGYSYEQYF.

This clonotype was seen at least ten times. The chain is built from TRBV2 and TRBJ2-7; 10 positions match TRBD1. CDR1 SNHLY and CDR2 FYNNEI come from the germline V gene. This CDR3 is 12 amino acids long. With V trimmed by 11 bases and J by 2 bases, 3 bases remained unmatched. This CDR3 reads CAGTGEAYEQYF. CDR3 nucleotide sequence: TGTGCCGGGACAGGGGAGGCCTACGAGCAGTACTTC. Full variable domain (outside the CDR3, taken from reference TRBV2 and TRBJ2-7): EPEVTQTPSHQVTQMGQEVILRCVPISNHLYFYWYRQILGQKVEFLVSFYNNEISEKSEIFDDQFSVERPDGSNFTLKIRSTKLEDSAMYFCAGTGEAYEQYFGPGTRLTVT.

This clonotype has more than one count but fewer than ten. This chain connects TRBV19 to TRBJ2-7, with TRBD1 matching 10 bases. The V segment lost 3 bases and the J segment 2 bases; nucleotides outside the gene matches: 7. Germline values: CDR1 LNHDA, CDR2 SQIVND (reference sequence). This CDR3 contains 16 residues. The CDR3 region is CASSISSGTGAYEQYF. CDR3 nucleotide sequence: TGTGCCAGTAGTATCTCATCCGGGACAGGGGCCTACGAGCAGTACTTC.

This clonotype has more than one count but fewer than ten. This rearrangement joins TRBV24-1 to TRBJ2-7, with D possibly matching TRBD1 (6 bases). This CDR3 has 15 amino acids. Germline values: CDR1 KGHDR, CDR2 SFDVKD. V dropped 3 bases and J dropped 2 bases, with 13 bases sitting between them. CDR3 nucleotides: TGTGCCACCAGTGATCGGACAGCGTTTACCTACGAGCAGTACTTC. Amino acids: CATSDRTAFTYEQYF.

The rearrangement joins TRBV5-1 to TRBJ2-1; 15 bases are a match to TRBD2. The V gene end was trimmed by 2 bases and the J gene end by 7 bases; junction bases not matched to a gene: 7. Germline V gene sequence: CDR1 SGHRS, CDR2 YFSETQ. The CDR3 covers 17 residues. The chain's CDR3 is CASSFGLAGGIGNEQFF. CDR3 nucleotides: TGCGCCAGCAGCTTCGGACTAGCGGGAGGGATCGGGAATGAGCAGTTCTTC.

This clonotype was detected only a few times. The chain has TRBV29-1 and TRBJ2-1; no clear D. Trimming took 5 bases from V and 6 from J, leaving 17 bases between them. CDR3 length: 14 amino acids. The V gene's germline CDR1 is SQVTM and CDR2 ANQGSEA. CDR3 DNA sequence: TGCAGCGTTACCGGGCCTAAGGGTCTCAATGAGCAGTTCTTC. Protein sequence: CSVTGPKGLNEQFF.

The chain is built from TRBV4-3 and TRBJ2-1; no definite D call. The CDR3 spans 16 residues. Germline loops: CDR1 LGHNA, CDR2 YSLEER. V lost 2 bases and J 2 bases, leaving 13 bases between the germline ends. The CDR3 sequence: CASSQSATPPYNEQFF. The CDR3 DNA reads TGCGCCAGCAGCCAATCGGCTACACCTCCCTACAATGAGCAGTTCTTC.

This clonotype was counted many times. The gene calls are TRBV6-1 and TRBJ2-5; TRBD2 is a possible D gene (6 bases). Trimming stripped 8 bases from V and 5 bases from J, with 18 bases between. This CDR3 is built from 14 residues. The germline V gene has CDR1 MNHNS and CDR2 SASEGT. The CDR3 DNA reads TGTGCCAGCGGCCCCAGACGGGCGGGGGAGACCCAGTACTTC. It yields the protein CASGPRRAGETQYF.

This clonotype turned up a few times. V gene TRBV7-8 combines with J gene TRBJ1-3, with D perhaps matching TRBD1 (5 bases). The CDR3 is 15 amino acids. V was clipped by 5 bases and J by 2 bases, with 13 bases between them. Germline-derived CDR1 and CDR2 are SGHVS and FQNEAQ. CDR3 residues: CASSRGGLTGNTIYF. Here the CDR3 DNA reads TGTGCCAGCAGCCGCGGGGGATTAACTGGAAACACCATATATTTT.

This clonotype was seen many times. The CDR3 coding sequence is TGTGCCAGCAGTTTGCGGACTAGCGGGAGAAGCGAGCAGTACTTC. Amino acids: CASSLRTSGRSEQYF. The chain carries TRBV12-3 or TRBV12-4 and TRBJ2-7, with 13 nucleotides matching TRBD2. V lost 3 bases and J lost 6; bases outside the gene matches: 5. The CDR3 spans 15 residues.

The CDR3 protein is CSAPVGGIYTQYF. CDR3 nucleotides: TGCAGTGCCCCGGTGGGAGGAATTTATACGCAGTATTTT. This chain uses TRBV20-1 with TRBJ2-3, with a tentative D call TRBD2 (6 bases). CDR3 length equals 13 residues. V was trimmed by 6 bases and J by 7 bases, leaving 17 bases between them. Per the germline V gene, CDR1 is DFQATT and CDR2 is SNEGSKA (reference sequence).

The chain joins TRBV3-1 to TRBJ2-1; 8 nucleotides line up with TRBD2. The CDR3 length is 20 residues. Germline CDR1 and CDR2: LGHDT and YNNKEL (reference sequence). The J segment lost 0 bases and the V segment lost 6 bases, leaving 19 bases of the junction unmatched. The CDR3 here is CASSPGFSGRGGSSYNEQFF. As DNA, the CDR3 is TGTGCCAGCAGTCCGGGATTCAGCGGGAGAGGGGGTAGCTCCTACAATGAGCAGTTCTTC.

This clonotype came up a few times. This chain connects TRBV11-2 to TRBJ2-7; 8 nucleotides line up with TRBD1. Per the germline V gene, CDR1 is SGHAT and CDR2 is FQNNGV. The J segment lost 3 bases and the V segment lost 4 bases, leaving 8 bases of the junction unmatched. The CDR3 extends over 15 amino acids. The CDR3 sequence: CASSSDRDGDYEQYF. As DNA, the CDR3 is TGTGCCAGCAGCTCGGACAGGGACGGGGACTACGAGCAGTACTTC.

This chain links TRBV4-2 with TRBJ2-1; no clear D. Germline CDR1 and CDR2: LGHNA and YNFKEQ. This CDR3 spans 13 amino acids. V dropped 3 bases and J dropped 4 bases, with 7 bases sitting between them. CDR3 sequence reads: CASSHGGYNEQFF. For the CDR3, the DNA is TGTGCCAGCAGCCATGGCGGATACAATGAGCAGTTCTTC.

This chain joins TRBV10-3 and TRBJ2-7; D not certain. The CDR3 totals 13 residues. V was pared by 3 bases and J by 7 bases, with 13 bases between. Germline CDR1 is ENHRY and CDR2 is SYGVKD. The DNA of the CDR3 is TGTGCCATCAGTGATTCCGACGGTCTGGAGCAGTACTTC. Its translation: CAISDSDGLEQYF.

The V and J genes are TRBV7-2 and TRBJ2-3; TRBD1 might be the D (6 bases). The CDR3 runs to 14 residues. Germline assignment: CDR1 SGHTA and CDR2 FQGNSA. The germline V and J ends were trimmed by 5 bases and 6 bases, with 15 bases remaining between them. The CDR3 DNA sequence: TGTGCCAGCAGCCAAGGGGGAAAGGGGGATACGCAGTATTTT. It codes for CASSQGGKGDTQYF. Full variable domain (rest looked up from reference TRBV7-2 and TRBJ2-3): GAGVSQSPSNKVTEKGKDVELRCDPISGHTALYWYRQSLGQGLEFLIYFQGNSAPDKSGLPSDRFSAERTGGSVSTLTIQRTQQEDSAVYLCASSQGGKGDTQYFGPGTRLTVL.

The chain recombines TRBV20-1 with TRBJ2-7; D ambiguous. V was cut by 3 bases and J by 2 bases, with 20 bases left in between. Germline loops: CDR1 DFQATT, CDR2 SNEGSKA (reference sequence). This CDR3 comprises 16 residues. The CDR3 region has the DNA TGCAGTGCTAGGGATCTATTGAGACATAAAGCCTACGAGCAGTACTTC. Residues: CSARDLLRHKAYEQYF.

The CDR3 nucleotides read TGCAGCGTGACCGGGGACGGACGCTCCTACGAGCAGTACTTC. This gives the protein CSVTGDGRSYEQYF. This sequence joins TRBV29-1 and TRBJ2-7, with D perhaps being TRBD1 or TRBD2 (5 bases each). Trimming took 6 bases from V and 0 from J, leaving 15 bases between them. The CDR3 sequence is 14 residues long. Germline CDR1 reads SQVTM; CDR2 reads ANQGSEA.